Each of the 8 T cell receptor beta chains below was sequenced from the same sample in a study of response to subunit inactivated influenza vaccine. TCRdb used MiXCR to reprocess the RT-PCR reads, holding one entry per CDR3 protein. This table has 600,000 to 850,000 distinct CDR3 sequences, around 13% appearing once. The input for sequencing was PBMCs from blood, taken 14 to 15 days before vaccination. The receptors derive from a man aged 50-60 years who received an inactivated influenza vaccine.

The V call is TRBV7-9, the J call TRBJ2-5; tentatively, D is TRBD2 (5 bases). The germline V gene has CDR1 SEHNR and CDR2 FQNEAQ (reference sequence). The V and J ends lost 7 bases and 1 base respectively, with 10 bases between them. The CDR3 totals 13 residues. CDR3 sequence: CASMRAPQETQYF. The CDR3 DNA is TGTGCCAGCATGAGGGCCCCCCAAGAGACCCAGTACTTC.

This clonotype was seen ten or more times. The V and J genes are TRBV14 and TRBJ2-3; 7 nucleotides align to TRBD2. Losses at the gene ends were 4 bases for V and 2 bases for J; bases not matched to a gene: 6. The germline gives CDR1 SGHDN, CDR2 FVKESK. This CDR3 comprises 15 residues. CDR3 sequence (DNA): TGTGCCAGCAGCCCGGGACTATCCATCACAGATACGCAGTATTTT. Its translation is CASSPGLSITDTQYF.

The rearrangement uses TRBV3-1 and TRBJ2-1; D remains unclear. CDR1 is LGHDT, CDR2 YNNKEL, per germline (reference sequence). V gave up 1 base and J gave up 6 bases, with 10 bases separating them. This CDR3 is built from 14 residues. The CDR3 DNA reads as TGTGCCAGCAGCCAAGGGCTCCGCAGCAATGAGCAGTTCTTC. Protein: CASSQGLRSNEQFF.

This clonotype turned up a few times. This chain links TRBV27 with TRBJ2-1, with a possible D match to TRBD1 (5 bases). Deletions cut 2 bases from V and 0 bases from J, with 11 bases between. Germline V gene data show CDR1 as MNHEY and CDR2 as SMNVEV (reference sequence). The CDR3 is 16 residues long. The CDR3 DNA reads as TGTGCCAGCAGTTTAGGGGCACCGAGCTCCTACAATGAGCAGTTCTTC. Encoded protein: CASSLGAPSSYNEQFF.

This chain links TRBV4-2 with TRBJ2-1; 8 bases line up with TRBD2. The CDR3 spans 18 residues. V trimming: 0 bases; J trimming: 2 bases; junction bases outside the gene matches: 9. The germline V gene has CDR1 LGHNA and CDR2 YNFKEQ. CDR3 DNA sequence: TGTGCCAGCAGCCAAGACCCCATCCGACTAGCGCCCTACAATGAGCAGTTCTTC. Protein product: CASSQDPIRLAPYNEQFF.

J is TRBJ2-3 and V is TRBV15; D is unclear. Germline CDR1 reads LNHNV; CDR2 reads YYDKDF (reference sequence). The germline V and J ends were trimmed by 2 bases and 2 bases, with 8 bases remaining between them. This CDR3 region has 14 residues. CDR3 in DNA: TGTGCCACCAGCAGAATGGCAGCCACAGATACGCAGTATTTT. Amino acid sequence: CATSRMAATDTQYF.

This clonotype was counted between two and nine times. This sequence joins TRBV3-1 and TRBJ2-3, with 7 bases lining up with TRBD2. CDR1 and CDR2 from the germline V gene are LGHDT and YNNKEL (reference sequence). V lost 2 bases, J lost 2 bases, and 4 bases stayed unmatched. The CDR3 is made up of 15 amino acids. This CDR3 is CASSQMRGTTDTQYF. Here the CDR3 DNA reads TGTGCCAGCAGCCAAATGCGGGGGACCACAGATACGCAGTATTTT.

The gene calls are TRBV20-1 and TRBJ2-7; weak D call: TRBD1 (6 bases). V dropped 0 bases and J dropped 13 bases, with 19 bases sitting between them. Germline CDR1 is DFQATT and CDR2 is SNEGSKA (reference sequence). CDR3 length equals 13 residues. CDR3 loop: CSARDWTAETVYF. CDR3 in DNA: TGCAGTGCTAGAGATTGGACAGCGGAGACGGTATACTTC.